These 21 T cell receptor beta chains share one sample of origin, sequenced in a study of Ad26.COV2.S vaccination and SARS-CoV-2 variants. The treatment here: 19 received Ad26.COV2.S at low or high dose, single or two shots; roughly 5 received placebo; per-sample allocation not given. On day 63 after the first injection, vaccine and placebo recipients gave samples. Here immunoSEQ multiplex PCR was the method, and the copy in TCRdb shows in-frame clones only, minus some. The repertoire holds 350,000 to 450,000 clones, approximately 90% seen once, with about 1.9% in the top ten. The sequenced sample was peripheral blood, obtained in a trial of Ad26.COV2.S vaccine versus placebo. The receptors shown here come from a person aged 18-60 years who received the Ad26.COV2.S COVID-19 vaccine or a placebo.

The CDR3 DNA is TGTGCCAGCAGCTTGGATGGGGGGATAAGGGAGCTGTTTTTT. Translating it yields CASSLDGGIRELFF. The genes are TRBV5-5 and TRBJ2-2; weak D call: TRBD2 (6 bases). The CDR3 loop spans 14 amino acids. V dropped 0 bases and J dropped 9 bases, with 12 bases sitting between them. From germline, CDR1 is SGHKS and CDR2 YYEKEE (reference sequence). The full variable domain, with the rest looked up from reference TRBV5-5 and TRBJ2-2, is DAGVTQSPTHLIKTRGQQVTLRCSPISGHKSVSWYQQVLGQGPQFIFQYYEKEERGRGNFPDRFSARQFPNYSSELNVNALLLGDSALYLCASSLDGGIRELFFGEGSRLTVL.

The genes are TRBV5-4 and TRBJ2-1; TRBD2 agrees at 13 bases. Germline values: CDR1 SGHNT, CDR2 YYREEE (reference sequence). This CDR3 region has 17 residues. V lost 6 bases and J lost 2; bases outside the gene matches: 8. The chain's CDR3 is CASKLPGTSGAYNEQFF. CDR3 bases: TGTGCCAGCAAACTCCCCGGGACTAGCGGGGCCTACAATGAGCAGTTCTTC.

The table lists this clone with a count of one. The chain couples TRBV5-1 to TRBJ1-4, with 8 bases matching TRBD1. CDR1 and CDR2 (germline): SGHRS, YFSETQ. The CDR3 loop spans 15 amino acids. Trimming cost V 0 bases and J 8 bases; bases outside gene matches: 6. This CDR3 is CASSLAQGVGEKLFF. CDR3 DNA: TGCGCCAGCAGCTTGGCACAGGGGGTAGGAGAAAAACTGTTTTTT.

The chain joins TRBV7-2 to TRBJ2-7; D is unresolved. CDR3 length: 13 residues. The germline V and J ends were trimmed by 5 bases and 3 bases, with 11 bases remaining between them. Per the germline V gene, CDR1 is SGHTA and CDR2 is FQGNSA. CDR3 sequence (DNA): TGTGCCAGCAGCCCCTCGCACTTCTACGAGCAGTACTTC. Translating it yields CASSPSHFYEQYF. Drawing the rest from reference TRBV7-2 and TRBJ2-7, the complete variable domain is GAGVSQSPSNKVTEKGKDVELRCDPISGHTALYWYRQSLGQGLEFLIYFQGNSAPDKSGLPSDRFSAERTGGSVSTLTIQRTQQEDSAVYLCASSPSHFYEQYFGPGTRLTVT.

The chain combines TRBV11-1 with TRBJ2-7; TRBD2 matches at 8 bases. The CDR3 is 13 amino acids. Looked up from germline, CDR1 is SGHAT and CDR2 is FQDESV (reference sequence). With 8 bases clipped from V and 2 bases from J, the junction kept 5 bases outside the gene matches. As DNA, the CDR3 is TGTGCCAGCGGACAGCGGGGGCCCTACGAGCAGTACTTC. It encodes CASGQRGPYEQYF.

The rearrangement links TRBV28 to TRBJ2-2; D is unclear. Germline V CDR1 and CDR2: MDHEN, SYDVKM. This CDR3 is 12 amino acids long. Trimming took 7 bases from V and 7 from J, leaving 10 bases between them. The CDR3 loop is CASTHINGELFF. The CDR3 DNA follows: TGTGCCAGCACCCATATCAACGGGGAGCTGTTTTTT.

The V and J genes are TRBV5-5 and TRBJ2-7; the match to TRBD2 covers 7 bases. J was trimmed by 4 bases and V by 6 bases; bases with no gene match: 7. In germline, CDR1 is SGHKS, CDR2 YYEKEE (reference sequence). CDR3 length: 13 amino acids. The CDR3 here is CASTVSAGYEQYF. The CDR3, as DNA: TGTGCCAGCACCGTTTCAGCGGGGTACGAGCAGTACTTC.

The chain has TRBV7-3 and TRBJ2-1, with TRBD2 matching 9 bases. The V gene's germline CDR1 is SGHTA and CDR2 FQGTGA. V lost 8 bases to trimming and J lost 4 bases; unmatched junction nucleotides: 15. The CDR3 has 17 amino acids. The CDR3, as DNA: TGTGCCAGCGGGCCCGATTCGACTAGCGGACATTACAATGAGCAGTTCTTC. This codes for CASGPDSTSGHYNEQFF.

In nucleotides, the CDR3 is TGTGCCAGCAGCTTAGATTCGCCCTCTGGAAACACCATATATTTT. It is translated as CASSLDSPSGNTIYF. The chain carries TRBV7-6 and TRBJ1-3, with D unresolved. Germline CDR1 reads SGHVS; CDR2 reads FNYEAQ. The CDR3 contains 15 residues. V lost 1 base and J 0 bases, leaving 7 bases between the germline ends. The complete variable domain, with remaining parts taken from reference TRBV7-6 and TRBJ1-3, reads GAGVSQSPRYKVTKRGQDVALRCDPISGHVSLYWYRQALGQGPEFLTYFNYEAQQDKSGLPNDRFSAERPEGSISTLTIQRTEQRDSAMYRCASSLDSPSGNTIYFGEGSWLTVV.

V is TRBV13 and J is TRBJ2-7; maybe TRBD2 (6 bases). The CDR3 is 13 amino acids. V lost 4 bases, J lost 3 bases, and 10 bases lay in between. Germline V CDR1 and CDR2: PRHDT, FYEKMQ (reference sequence). The CDR3 loop is CASSSLSGYEQYF. The CDR3 DNA reads TGTGCCAGCAGCTCGCTTAGCGGCTACGAGCAGTACTTC. The full variable domain, rest sourced from reference TRBV13 and TRBJ2-7, is AAGVIQSPRHLIKEKRETATLKCYPIPRHDTVYWYQQGPGQDPQFLISFYEKMQSDKGSIPDRFSAQQFSDYHSELNMSSLELGDSALYFCASSSLSGYEQYFGPGTRLTVT.

The chain employs TRBV4-1 and TRBJ1-5; no reliable D call. CDR1 MGHRA and CDR2 YSYEKL come from the germline V gene. Trimming removed 2 bases from V and 7 bases from J, with 9 bases in between. The CDR3 totals 13 residues. CDR3 nucleotides: TGCGCCAGCAGCCAATCGATCCTGCAGCCCCAGCATTTT. This encodes CASSQSILQPQHF.

For the CDR3, the DNA is TGTGCCAGCAGCGTAGGGCAGGGGGCGGCGGGAAACACCATATATTTT. Protein sequence: CASSVGQGAAGNTIYF. This chain connects TRBV9 to TRBJ1-3; 8 bases map to TRBD1. From germline, CDR1 is SGDLS and CDR2 YYNGEE. There are 16 residues in the CDR3. The J segment lost 4 bases and the V segment lost 0 bases, leaving 6 bases of the junction unmatched.

This rearrangement joins TRBV5-8 to TRBJ2-5, with TRBD2 matching over 9 bases. V shed 7 bases and J 2 bases; nucleotides not matched to a gene: 3. Germline CDR1 reads SGHTS; CDR2 reads YDEGEE. The CDR3 loop spans 13 amino acids. This chain's CDR3 is CASPGLAQETQYF. CDR3 in DNA: TGTGCCAGCCCCGGACTAGCGCAAGAGACCCAGTACTTC.

V gene TRBV5-1 combines with J gene TRBJ1-1, with TRBD1 matching 9 bases. Germline loops: CDR1 SGHRS, CDR2 YFSETQ. J lost 1 base, V lost 4 bases, and 2 bases had no gene match. The CDR3 has 14 amino acids. This CDR3 is CASSMGQGNTEAFF. DNA for the CDR3: TGCGCCAGCAGCATGGGACAGGGGAACACTGAAGCTTTCTTT.

This clone has more than one count but fewer than ten. The chain combines TRBV5-1 with TRBJ2-3; D gene uncertain. There are 18 residues in the CDR3. V shed 0 bases and J shed 0 bases, with 17 bases lying between them. Germline V gives CDR1 SGHRS, CDR2 YFSETQ. DNA for the CDR3: TGCGCCAGCAGCTTGGGACCCCGGCGAGCTCTCAGCACAGATACGCAGTATTTT. It is translated as CASSLGPRRALSTDTQYF.

The chain is built from TRBV2 and TRBJ1-5; tentative D call: TRBD1 (6 bases). This CDR3 comprises 15 residues. From germline, CDR1 is SNHLY and CDR2 FYNNEI. Between the trimmed V and J ends, which lost 6 bases and 2 bases, there was a span of 14 bases. The CDR3 DNA is TGTGCCAGCAGGTACAGGGTCCGGGGCAATCAGCCCCAGCATTTT. Protein product: CASRYRVRGNQPQHF.

The J gene is TRBJ2-2, the V gene TRBV10-3; 9 bases align to TRBD2. V lost 6 bases and J lost 7; bases outside the gene matches: 6. The CDR3 contains 14 residues. The germline V gene has CDR1 ENHRY and CDR2 SYGVKD. CDR3 residues: CAIRASGIGGELFF. CDR3 nucleotide sequence: TGTGCCATCAGGGCTAGCGGGATTGGCGGGGAGCTGTTTTTT.

The chain has TRBV29-1 and TRBJ2-2; possible D gene TRBD1, 6 bases. Germline lookup yields CDR1 SQVTM and CDR2 ANQGSEA. There are 16 residues in the CDR3. V dropped 1 base and J dropped 0 bases, with 12 bases sitting between them. This chain's CDR3 is CSVEGPAGANTGELFF. The CDR3 DNA reads as TGCAGCGTTGAAGGCCCGGCAGGGGCGAACACCGGGGAGCTGTTTTTT.

This clone was seen just once. V is TRBV5-5 and J is TRBJ1-1; D is ambiguous. Germline loops: CDR1 SGHKS, CDR2 YYEKEE (reference sequence). The V end was cut by 1 base, the J end by 2 bases, with 6 bases between. This CDR3 is built from 13 residues. Here the CDR3 DNA reads TGTGCCAGCAGCTTGTCCAGCAACACTGAAGCTTTCTTT. Translated: CASSLSSNTEAFF.

There are a few counts of this clone. The chain employs TRBV6-6 and TRBJ2-7; D possibly corresponds to TRBD2 (6 bases). CDR3 length equals 16 residues. Germline loops: CDR1 MNHNY, CDR2 SVGAGI (reference sequence). The V and J ends lost 8 bases and 0 bases respectively, with 20 bases between them. CDR3 residues: CASRSTGGIGSYEQYF. Written as DNA, the CDR3 is TGTGCCAGCCGCTCCACTGGGGGGATTGGCTCCTACGAGCAGTACTTC.

This chain joins TRBV3-1 (or the pseudogene TRBV3-2) and TRBJ1-5; 7 bases are a match to TRBD1. Germline assignment: CDR1 LGHDT and CDR2 YNNKEL (reference sequence). The V gene end was trimmed by 1 base and the J gene end by 2 bases; junction bases not matched to a gene: 2. This CDR3 has 15 residues. CDR3 nucleotide sequence: TGTGCCAGCAGCCAAGGTGGACAGGGCAATCAGCCCCAGCATTTT. It specifies CASSQGGQGNQPQHF.